Below are 32 T cell receptor beta chains sequenced from a single sample in a study of OX40 agonist ivuxolimab in advanced cancers. The repertoire was sequenced with immunoSEQ multiplex PCR; TCRdb's copy has only in-frame clones and lacks some. The data show roughly 34,000 clones, roughly 80% seen once. This specimen was CD4+ or CD8+ T cells sorted from blood, taken in a trial of the OX40 agonist ivuxolimab. These receptors were taken from an adult with an advanced solid tumor such as melanoma, head and neck, liver or kidney cancer.

V is TRBV19 and J is TRBJ2-1; weak D call: TRBD2 (6 bases). The CDR3 is 14 residues long. Germline V CDR1 and CDR2: LNHDA, SQIVND (reference sequence). V lost 3 bases and J 6 bases, leaving 12 bases between the germline ends. CDR3 nucleotide sequence: TGTGCCAGTAGTATCTCGGCGGGGCTCAATGAGCAGTTCTTC. Translated: CASSISAGLNEQFF.

V is TRBV27 and J is TRBJ2-3; the D is unclear. With 3 bases removed from V and 5 bases from J, the gap between germline ends came to 3 bases. CDR1 and CDR2 (germline): MNHEY, SMNVEV (reference sequence). The CDR3 sequence is 11 residues long. The CDR3 DNA reads TGTGCCAGCAGTTTGAGAGATACGCAGTATTTT. Translation gives CASSLRDTQYF.

The chain uses TRBV16 and TRBJ1-4; TRBD1 matches 7 bases. Germline values: CDR1 KGHSY, CDR2 FQNENV. The ends lost 4 bases at V and 0 bases at J; junction bases unmatched: 5. The CDR3 covers 16 residues. CDR3 in amino acids: CASSRPTGPTNEKLFF. The CDR3 DNA reads TGTGCCAGCAGCCGGCCGACAGGGCCAACTAATGAAAAACTGTTTTTT.

The chain carries TRBV4-1 and TRBJ2-5, with TRBD1 identical over 8 bases. Germline V CDR1 and CDR2: MGHRA, YSYEKL. J gave up 7 bases and V 0 bases, and 13 bases lay outside the gene matches. The CDR3 length is 17 residues. CDR3 bases: TGCGCCAGCAGCCAAGATCCTCAGGGGGCGATTCTTGCGACCCAGTACTTC. Its protein is CASSQDPQGAILATQYF.

In its sample, this clone was seen once. V is TRBV29-1 and J is TRBJ1-2, with TRBD1 matching over 10 bases. Germline trimming cut 6 bases from V and 1 base from J; bases unmatched to any gene: 14. CDR1 SQVTM and CDR2 ANQGSEA come from the germline V gene. There are 17 residues in the CDR3. The CDR3 region has the DNA TGCAGCGTCTTCGGGGGACAGGGGATGGCCGATAACTATGGCTACACCTTC. Translating it yields CSVFGGQGMADNYGYTF.

The rearrangement uses TRBV15 and TRBJ2-5; D might be TRBD1 (5 bases). With the DNA end fitting TRBJ2-7 better, the J assignment may be wrong. The CDR3 length is 15 residues. Germline V CDR1 and CDR2: LNHNV, YYDKDF (reference sequence). CDR3 DNA sequence: TGTGCCACCAGCAGAGATGGTACAGGCGAAGGCGAGCAGTACTTC. Translating it yields CATSRDGTGEGEQYF.

This clone appeared a few times. CDR3 in amino acids: CASSIARGELFF. In DNA, the CDR3 is TGTGCCAGTAGTATAGCTCGGGGGGAGCTGTTTTTT. The V gene is TRBV19, the J gene TRBJ2-2; D not certain. This CDR3 comprises 12 residues. V lost 1 base to trimming and J lost 8 bases, with 5 bases between them. Germline CDR1 reads LNHDA; CDR2 reads SQIVND (reference sequence). The full variable domain, with the rest looked up from reference TRBV19 and TRBJ2-2, is DGGITQSPKYLFRKEGQNVTLSCEQNLNHDAMYWYRQDPGQGLRLIYYSQIVNDFQKGDIAEGYSVSREKKESFPLTVTSAQKNPTAFYLCASSIARGELFFGEGSRLTVL.

There are a few counts of this clone. CDR3 sequence (DNA): TGTGCCAGCAGTACAGGACCTAGCGGGGAGCTGTTTTTT. Translated: CASSTGPSGELFF. The chain carries TRBV28 and TRBJ2-2; tentative D call: TRBD1 (5 bases). The CDR3 contains 13 residues. Trimming shortened V by 5 bases and J by 7 bases, and 11 bases separated the two germline ends. Germline loops: CDR1 MDHEN, CDR2 SYDVKM.

This clone was counted between two and nine times. This chain links TRBV5-4 with TRBJ1-5; the D is unclear. The CDR3 totals 13 residues. Per germline, CDR1 SGHNT and CDR2 YYREEE (reference sequence). Trimming cost V 0 bases and J 7 bases, with 8 bases left between them. Written as DNA, the CDR3 is TGTGCCAGCAGCTTGGTGAGCTGGCAGCCCCAGCATTTT. Translated: CASSLVSWQPQHF.

This clone was observed a few times. This chain joins TRBV2 and TRBJ2-2; either TRBD1 or TRBD2 may fit D (5 bases each). The germline V and J ends were trimmed by 6 bases and 3 bases, with 11 bases remaining between them. The CDR3 is 14 amino acids. Germline V gene lookup returns CDR1 SNHLY and CDR2 FYNNEI. CDR3 amino acids: CASSGTDHTGELFF. DNA of the CDR3: TGTGCCAGCAGCGGGACGGACCACACCGGGGAGCTGTTTTTT.

The chain is built from TRBV11-2 and TRBJ1-5, with a possible D match to TRBD1 (6 bases). Germline CDR1 is SGHAT and CDR2 is FQNNGV. V lost 5 bases and J lost 4, with 15 bases in between. The CDR3 extends over 15 amino acids. The DNA of the CDR3 is TGTGCCAGCAGCCCCGGCAGGGGTGGTAATCAGCCCCAGCATTTT. It codes for CASSPGRGGNQPQHF.

The chain carries TRBV5-1 and TRBJ1-1, with D possibly TRBD1 on 5 matching bases. The CDR3 is made up of 18 amino acids. Germline CDR1 is SGHRS and CDR2 is YFSETQ. Trimming removed 0 bases from V and 0 bases from J, with 18 bases in between. The CDR3 here is CASSLALGQGRMNTEAFF. The CDR3 coding sequence is TGCGCCAGCAGCTTGGCCCTAGGGCAGGGACGCATGAACACTGAAGCTTTCTTT.

This clone is medium-sized (0.01 to 0.1%) within its sample. This same CDR3 is encoded by further DNA sequences in the sample. The V call is TRBV6-1, the J call TRBJ2-7; 8 bases align to TRBD1. Germline CDR1 is MNHNS and CDR2 is SASEGT. The V gene end was trimmed by 8 bases and the J gene end by 2 bases; junction bases not matched to a gene: 11. The CDR3 has 15 amino acids. CDR3 coding DNA: TGTGCCAGCCCTGAACCCGGGACAGGAACCTACGAGCAGTACTTC. It translates to CASPEPGTGTYEQYF.

J is TRBJ1-2 and V is TRBV6-6; D is unclear. Trimming cost V 0 bases and J 3 bases, with 5 bases left between them. In germline, CDR1 is MNHNY, CDR2 SVGAGI (reference sequence). The CDR3 contains 13 residues. The DNA of the CDR3 is TGTGCCAGCAGTTACTCAACAGACTATGGCTACACCTTC. This encodes CASSYSTDYGYTF.

The chain combines TRBV27 with TRBJ2-7, with D perhaps being TRBD1 or TRBD2 (5 bases each). There are 12 residues in the CDR3. V lost 2 bases to trimming and J lost 6 bases, with 8 bases between them. The V gene's germline CDR1 is MNHEY and CDR2 SMNVEV (reference sequence). In DNA form, the CDR3 reads TGTGCCAGCAGTTTAGGGGGAAGCGAGCAGTACTTC. The encoded protein is CASSLGGSEQYF.

The chain recombines TRBV5-1 with TRBJ2-3, with 7 bases that match TRBD1. The V segment lost 0 bases and the J segment 4 bases; nucleotides outside the gene matches: 11. The germline V gene has CDR1 SGHRS and CDR2 YFSETQ. The CDR3 is made up of 17 amino acids. The CDR3: CASSLAVSGGNSDTQYF. The DNA of the CDR3 is TGCGCCAGCAGCTTGGCCGTCTCAGGGGGAAATTCAGATACGCAGTATTTT.

The genes are TRBV6-5 and TRBJ1-1; 11 bases agree with TRBD1. The trim removed 0 bases at V and 5 bases at J, leaving 2 bases unmatched. CDR3 length: 15 amino acids. From germline, CDR1 is MNHEY and CDR2 SVGAGI. CDR3 DNA: TGTGCCAGCAGTTACTCGGGACAGGGGGTGACTGAAGCTTTCTTT. Its translation is CASSYSGQGVTEAFF.

This clone has just one count. The V call is TRBV7-6, the J call TRBJ2-1; D uncertain. There are 14 residues in the CDR3. Germline V gene sequence: CDR1 SGHVS, CDR2 FNYEAQ. Trimming left V 4 bases short and J 7 bases short, with 14 bases between. CDR3 nucleotides: TGTGCCAGCAGCTCACCTTCTGACCGTAATGAGCAGTTCTTC. Amino acid sequence: CASSSPSDRNEQFF.

The chain is built from TRBV19 and TRBJ1-5; D unresolved. Germline loops: CDR1 LNHDA, CDR2 SQIVND (reference sequence). The CDR3 sequence is 16 residues long. V lost 1 base to trimming and J lost 1 base, with 11 bases between them. DNA for the CDR3: TGTGCCAGTAGTATAGTAGGCAGGTGGAGCAATCAGCCCCAGCATTTT. Amino acid sequence: CASSIVGRWSNQPQHF.

The chain links TRBV28 to TRBJ1-5, with TRBD1 as a possible D gene (5 bases). Trimming stripped 6 bases from V and 1 base from J, with 13 bases between. This CDR3 is built from 15 residues. Germline V CDR1 and CDR2: MDHEN, SYDVKM. CDR3 DNA sequence: TGTGCCAGCAGATCCCAGGGTAGAAGCAATCAGCCCCAGCATTTT. This gives the protein CASRSQGRSNQPQHF. The whole variable domain, filled in from reference TRBV28 and TRBJ1-5, reads DVKVTQSSRYLVKRTGEKVFLECVQDMDHENMFWYRQDPGLGLRLIYFSYDVKMKEKGDIPEGYSVSREKKERFSLILESASTNQTSMYLCASRSQGRSNQPQHFGDGTRLSIL.

The chain joins TRBV19 to TRBJ2-6; possible D gene TRBD2, 6 bases. Germline CDR1 reads LNHDA; CDR2 reads SQIVND (reference sequence). The CDR3 is 18 amino acids. Trimming cost V 3 bases and J 0 bases, with 15 bases left between them. The CDR3 protein is CASSIIWFGSSGANVLTF. In DNA form, the CDR3 reads TGTGCCAGTAGTATTATTTGGTTCGGGAGCTCTGGGGCCAACGTCCTGACTTTC.

This chain joins TRBV6-1 and TRBJ2-7; TRBD1 matches 7 bases. The length of the CDR3 is 14 residues. Germline CDR1 MNHNS, CDR2 SASEGT. J lost 4 bases, V lost 3 bases, and 6 bases had no gene match. CDR3 amino acids: CASSDSTGLYEQYF. The CDR3 nucleotides read TGTGCCAGCAGTGATTCGACAGGGCTGTACGAGCAGTACTTC.

This chain joins TRBV5-6 and TRBJ1-1; perhaps TRBD1 as D (5 bases). The CDR3 totals 15 residues. V lost 2 bases and J lost 6, with 17 bases in between. Germline CDR1 and CDR2: SGHDT and YYEEEE. CDR3 amino acids: CASSFRDRGDSEAFF. CDR3 DNA sequence: TGTGCCAGCAGCTTCCGGGATCGGGGGGACTCTGAAGCTTTCTTT.

The CDR3 region has the DNA TGTGCCAGCAGCGCACCGGGACTAGCGGGGGGGCCGATAAACACCGGGGAGCTGTTTTTT. It is translated as CASSAPGLAGGPINTGELFF. The chain is built from TRBV5-4 and TRBJ2-2; 16 positions agree with TRBD2. CDR3 length: 20 residues. V lost 4 bases and J lost 2; bases outside the gene matches: 11. Per germline, CDR1 SGHNT and CDR2 YYREEE (reference sequence).

This sequence joins TRBV9 and TRBJ2-2; 9 bases agree with TRBD2. Trimming at V came to 2 bases and at J to 4 bases, leaving 6 bases not matched to a gene. The CDR3 is 16 residues long. CDR1 is SGDLS and CDR2 is YYNGEE in the germline V gene. The CDR3 region has the DNA TGTGCCAGCAGCGTCCTGACTAGCGGTACCACCGGGGAGCTGTTTTTT. Amino acid sequence: CASSVLTSGTTGELFF.

The chain links TRBV12-5 to TRBJ2-2; TRBD2 matches at 10 bases. The CDR3 totals 15 residues. Trimming removed 1 base from V and 6 bases from J; junction bases left unmatched: 2. In germline, CDR1 is LGHNT, CDR2 FRNRAP. The CDR3 region is CASGLGAGGPGELFF. CDR3 bases: TGTGCTAGTGGTTTGGGAGCGGGGGGGCCCGGGGAGCTGTTTTTT.

This clone has only a few counts. The chain uses TRBV6-5 and TRBJ1-6, with D perhaps TRBD1 (6 bases). Germline lookup yields CDR1 MNHEY and CDR2 SVGAGI. V was shortened by 2 bases and J by 8 bases, with 10 bases between the two germline ends. This CDR3 region has 14 residues. The CDR3 coding sequence is TGTGCCAGCAGTTACGAGAGGGGGGATTCACCCCTCCACTTT. Amino acids: CASSYERGDSPLHF.

The rearrangement joins TRBV5-6 to TRBJ2-1, with 9 bases matching TRBD2. From germline, CDR1 is SGHDT and CDR2 YYEEEE. V dropped 5 bases and J dropped 7; count of bases not matched to a gene: 13. The CDR3 is made up of 16 amino acids. CDR3 sequence: CASSRTGTSYSNEQFF. CDR3 DNA: TGTGCCAGCAGTCGAACCGGGACTAGCTATTCGAATGAGCAGTTCTTC.

Details on this clone: Its ends do not fully match the called genes, so a read error is possible. CDR3 in amino acids: CASSVGMGLWSYGYAF. CDR3 DNA: TGTGCCAGCAGCGTAGGGATGGGGCTCTGGAGCTATGGCTACGCCTTC. This chain links TRBV9 with TRBJ1-2, with D possibly TRBD1 on 5 matching bases. CDR1 and CDR2 (germline): SGDLS, YYNGEE. The CDR3 consists of 16 residues.

This chain connects TRBV5-6 to TRBJ1-1, with D perhaps matching TRBD1 (6 bases). The length of the CDR3 is 12 residues. Trimming took 5 bases from V and 4 from J, leaving 9 bases between them. Per germline, CDR1 SGHDT and CDR2 YYEEEE. The CDR3 loop reads CASRDSFTEAFF. Written as DNA, the CDR3 is TGTGCCAGCAGGGACAGCTTCACTGAAGCTTTCTTT.

This clone was detected only a few times. The rearrangement joins TRBV20-1 to TRBJ2-7; D uncertain. This CDR3 is 11 amino acids long. Per the germline V gene, CDR1 is DFQATT and CDR2 is SNEGSKA (reference sequence). Trimming stripped 6 bases from V and 6 bases from J, with 12 bases between. The CDR3 nucleotides are TGCAGTGCGTTGGGAAATTCCGAGCAGTACTTC. Amino acids: CSALGNSEQYF.

This rearrangement joins TRBV18 to TRBJ2-1; 7 nucleotides agree with TRBD1. Germline loops: CDR1 KGHSH, CDR2 LQKENI. The CDR3 consists of 14 residues. V was clipped by 0 bases and J by 8 bases; unmatched bases: 4. In DNA form, the CDR3 reads TGTGCCAGCTCACCACCGTACAGGGGTTATGAGCAGTTCTTC. Protein: CASSPPYRGYEQFF.